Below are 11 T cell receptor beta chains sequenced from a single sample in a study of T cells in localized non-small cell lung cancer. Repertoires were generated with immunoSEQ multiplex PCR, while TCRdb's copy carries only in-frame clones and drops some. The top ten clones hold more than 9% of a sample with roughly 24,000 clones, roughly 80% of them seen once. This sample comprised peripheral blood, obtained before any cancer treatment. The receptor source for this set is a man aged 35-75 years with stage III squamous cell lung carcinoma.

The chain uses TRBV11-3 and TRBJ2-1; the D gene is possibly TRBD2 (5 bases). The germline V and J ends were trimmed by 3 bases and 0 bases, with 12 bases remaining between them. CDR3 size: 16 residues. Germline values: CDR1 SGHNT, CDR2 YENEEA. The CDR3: CASSFARASSYNEQFF. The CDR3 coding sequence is TGTGCCAGCAGCTTTGCGCGGGCCAGCTCCTACAATGAGCAGTTCTTC.

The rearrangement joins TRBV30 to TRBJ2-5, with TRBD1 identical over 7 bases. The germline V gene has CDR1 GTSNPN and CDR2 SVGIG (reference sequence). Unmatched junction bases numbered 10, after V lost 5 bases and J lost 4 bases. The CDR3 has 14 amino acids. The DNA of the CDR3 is TGTGCCTGGGATTCCGGGACAGCCCGAGAGACCCAGTACTTC. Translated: CAWDSGTARETQYF.

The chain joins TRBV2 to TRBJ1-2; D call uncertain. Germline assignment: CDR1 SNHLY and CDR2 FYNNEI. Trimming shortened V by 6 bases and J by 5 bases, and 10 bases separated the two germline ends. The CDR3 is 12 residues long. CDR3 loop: CASRGDGYGYTF. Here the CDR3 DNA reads TGTGCCAGCAGAGGCGACGGTTATGGCTACACCTTC.

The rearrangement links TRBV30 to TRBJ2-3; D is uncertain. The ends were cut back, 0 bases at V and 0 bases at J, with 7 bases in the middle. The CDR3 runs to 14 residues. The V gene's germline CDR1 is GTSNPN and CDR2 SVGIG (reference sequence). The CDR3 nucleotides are TGTGCCTGGAGTGTACTGGGTAGCACAGATACGCAGTATTTT. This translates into CAWSVLGSTDTQYF.

The CDR3 here is CSVAGTPHGGKLFF. CDR3 coding DNA: TGCAGCGTCGCCGGGACCCCTCACGGGGGAAAACTGTTTTTT. The rearrangement links TRBV29-1 to TRBJ1-4; perhaps TRBD1 as D (5 bases). The length of the CDR3 is 14 residues. V was clipped by 6 bases and J by 10 bases, with 21 bases between them. The V gene's germline CDR1 is SQVTM and CDR2 ANQGSEA.

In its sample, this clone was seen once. The CDR3 coding sequence is TGTGCCAGCAGCCGAGGGACTAGCGGCTCCTACGAGCAGTACTTC. The encoded protein is CASSRGTSGSYEQYF. The chain carries TRBV7-9 and TRBJ2-7; 11 positions match TRBD2. The ends lost 5 bases at V and 0 bases at J; junction bases unmatched: 3. Per germline, CDR1 SEHNR and CDR2 FQNEAQ (reference sequence). The CDR3 sequence is 15 residues long.

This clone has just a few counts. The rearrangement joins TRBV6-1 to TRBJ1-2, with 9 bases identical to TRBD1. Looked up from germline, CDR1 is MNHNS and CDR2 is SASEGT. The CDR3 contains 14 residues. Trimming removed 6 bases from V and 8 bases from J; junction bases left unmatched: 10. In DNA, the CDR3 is TGTGCCAGCAGAGACCCACAGGGGGCGCGAGGCTACACCTTC. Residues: CASRDPQGARGYTF.

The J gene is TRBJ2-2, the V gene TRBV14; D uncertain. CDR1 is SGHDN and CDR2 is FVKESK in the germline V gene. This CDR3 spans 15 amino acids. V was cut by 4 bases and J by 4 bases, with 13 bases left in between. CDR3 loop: CASSLSGGSTGELFF. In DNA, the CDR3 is TGTGCCAGCAGCCTATCCGGCGGTTCCACCGGGGAGCTGTTTTTT.

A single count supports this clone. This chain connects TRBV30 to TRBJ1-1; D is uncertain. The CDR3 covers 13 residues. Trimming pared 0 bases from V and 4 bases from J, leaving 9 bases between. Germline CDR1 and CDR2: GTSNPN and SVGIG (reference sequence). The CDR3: CAWSVRTTTEAFF. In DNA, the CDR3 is TGTGCCTGGAGTGTACGCACAACCACTGAAGCTTTCTTT.

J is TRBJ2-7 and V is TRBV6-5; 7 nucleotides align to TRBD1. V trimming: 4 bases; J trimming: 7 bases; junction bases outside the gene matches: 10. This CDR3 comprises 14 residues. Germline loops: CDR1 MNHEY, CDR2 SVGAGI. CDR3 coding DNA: TGTGCCAGCAGTTCCCCGACAGGGTTACGAGAGCAGTACTTC. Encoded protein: CASSSPTGLREQYF.

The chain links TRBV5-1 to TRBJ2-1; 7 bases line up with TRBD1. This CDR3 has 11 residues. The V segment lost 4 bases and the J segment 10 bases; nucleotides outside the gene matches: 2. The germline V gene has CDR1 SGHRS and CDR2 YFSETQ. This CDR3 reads CASSQDREQFF. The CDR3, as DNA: TGCGCCAGCAGCCAGGACAGGGAGCAGTTCTTC.